This T cell receptor (beta chain) was documented in a study of shared clonotypes between healthy human individuals. On the study more broadly: The study enrolled a couple of women and three men aged 18 to 49.

Selected positively for CCR7 and CD45RO-negative, naive CD8 cells excluded terminally differentiated effector memory CD45RA+ cells. Germline CDR1 and CDR2: SGDLS and YYNGEE. The CDR3 length is 15 residues. V lost 0 bases and J 1 base, leaving 11 bases between the germline ends. Comments on this clone: Its antigen remains unidentified.

Study-wide results and limits: Naive subsets generally had larger estimated richness than memory subsets. Rarefaction revealed incomplete sorted-subset sequencing despite large depth.

The assay was immunoSEQ multiplex PCR, and TCRdb's table has in-frame clones only and misses some. There are roughly 1,800,000 clones in the sample; about 95% occur only once, and 1% to 1.5% lies in the top ten. The V gene is TRBV9, the J gene TRBJ2-7; a possible D gene is TRBD1 (6 bases). The sequence came from a man aged 18 to 29 in good health. Material for sequencing was naive CD8+ T cells sorted from blood. The DNA of the CDR3 is TGTGCCAGCAGCGTAGGGACAGCGACTTCCTACGAGCAGTACTTC. Amino acid sequence: CASSVGTATSYEQYF.